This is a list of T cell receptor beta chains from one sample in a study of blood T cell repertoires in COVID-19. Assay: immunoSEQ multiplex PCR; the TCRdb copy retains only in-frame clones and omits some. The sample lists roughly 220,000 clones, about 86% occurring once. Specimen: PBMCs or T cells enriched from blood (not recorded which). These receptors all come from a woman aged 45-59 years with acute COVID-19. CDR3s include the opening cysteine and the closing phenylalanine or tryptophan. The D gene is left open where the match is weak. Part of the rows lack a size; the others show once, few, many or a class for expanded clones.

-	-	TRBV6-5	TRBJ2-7	CASIWAGRGREQYF	TGTGCCAGCATTTGGGCCGGTCGGGGTAGGGAGCAGTACTTC
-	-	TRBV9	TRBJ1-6	CASSIQGVGSPLHF	TGTGCCAGCAGCATACAGGGTGTGGGATCACCCCTCCACTTT
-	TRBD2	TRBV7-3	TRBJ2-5	CASSLTGGWREGPRETQYF	TGTGCCAGCAGCTTAACGGGAGGTTGGAGGGAGGGCCCTCGAGAGACCCAGTACTTC
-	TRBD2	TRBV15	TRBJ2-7	CATSPSAGLAAPSNYEQYF	TGTGCCACCAGCCCCAGTGCGGGACTAGCGGCACCCTCAAACTACGAGCAGTACTTC
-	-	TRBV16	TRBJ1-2	CASSHGHSYGYTF	TGTGCCAGCAGCCACGGTCACAGCTATGGCTACACCTTC
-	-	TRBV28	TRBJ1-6	CASSLPPDSHNSPLHF	TGTGCCAGCAGTTTGCCCCCCGACAGCCATAATTCACCCCTCCACTTT
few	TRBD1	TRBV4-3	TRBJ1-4	CASSQELSTGTANEKLFF	TGCGCCAGCAGCCAAGAACTCTCCACCGGGACAGCTAATGAAAAACTGTTTTTT
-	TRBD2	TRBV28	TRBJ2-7	CASSLAGGPYEQYF	TGTGCCAGCAGCCTAGCGGGAGGTCCCTACGAGCAGTACTTC
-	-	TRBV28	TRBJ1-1	CASSPGGMNTEAFF	TGTGCCAGCAGTCCTGGAGGGATGAACACTGAAGCTTTCTTT
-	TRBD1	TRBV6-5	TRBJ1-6	CASSYGTGANSPLHF	TGTGCCAGCAGTTATGGGACAGGGGCGAATTCACCCCTCCACTTT
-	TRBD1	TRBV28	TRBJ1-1	CASSPTGQGALMGEAFF	TGTGCCAGCAGTCCTACGGGACAGGGGGCATTAATGGGTGAAGCTTTCTTT
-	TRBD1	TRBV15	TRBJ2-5	CATSSRTGGKETQYF	TGTGCCACCAGCAGCCGGACAGGTGGCAAAGAGACCCAGTACTTC
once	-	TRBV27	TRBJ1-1	CASSLTVYSEAFF	TGTGCCAGCAGCCTGACTGTTTATTCTGAAGCTTTCTTT
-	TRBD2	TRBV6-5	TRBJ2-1	CASARTSGINEQFF	TGTGCCAGCGCCCGGACTAGCGGGATCAATGAGCAGTTCTTC
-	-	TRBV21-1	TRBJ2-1	CASSPLALAGGPYNEQFF	TGTGCCAGCAGCCCCCTCGCGTTAGCGGGAGGGCCCTACAATGAGCAGTTCTTC
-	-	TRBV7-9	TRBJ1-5	CASQQEYSNQPQHF	TGTGCCAGCCAACAGGAATATAGCAATCAGCCCCAGCATTTT
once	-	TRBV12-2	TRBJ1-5	CASRPGQGNYQPQHF	TGTGCAAGTCGCCCAGGACAGGGGAACTATCAGCCCCAGCATTTT
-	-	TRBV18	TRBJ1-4	CASSPPSASEKLFF	TGTGCCAGCTCACCACCTTCTGCGAGCGAAAAACTGTTTTTT
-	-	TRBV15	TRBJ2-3	CATSRDSTVTDTQYF	TGTGCCACCAGCAGAGATTCGACAGTCACAGATACGCAGTATTTT
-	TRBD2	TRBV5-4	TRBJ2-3	CASSGTSGRYSTDTQYF	TGTGCCAGCAGCGGGACTAGCGGGAGGTATAGCACAGATACGCAGTATTTT
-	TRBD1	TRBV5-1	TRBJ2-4	CASSPGTGQNIQYF	TGCGCCAGCAGCCCCGGGACAGGGCAAAACATTCAGTACTTC
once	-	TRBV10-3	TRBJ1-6	CAISKGVGINSPLHF	TGTGCCATCAGTAAAGGGGTGGGGATTAATTCACCCCTCCACTTT
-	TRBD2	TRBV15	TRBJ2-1	CATSRNSLGTSGRNEQFF	TGTGCCACCAGCAGAAATTCTCTTGGGACTAGCGGGAGGAATGAGCAGTTCTTC
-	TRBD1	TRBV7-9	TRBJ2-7	CASSQGTGANYEQYF	TGTGCCAGCAGCCAGGGAACAGGGGCGAACTACGAGCAGTACTTC
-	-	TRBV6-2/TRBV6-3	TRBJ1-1	CASSYPGHLNTEAFF	TGTGCCAGCAGTTACCCGGGACACCTGAACACTGAAGCTTTCTTT
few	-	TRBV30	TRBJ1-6	CAWNTGTWNSPLHF	TGTGCCTGGAATACCGGGACATGGAATTCACCCCTCCACTTT
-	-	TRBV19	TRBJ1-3	CASSIVAIPGNTIYF	TGTGCCAGTAGTATAGTCGCGATCCCTGGAAACACCATATATTTT
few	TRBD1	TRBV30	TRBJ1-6	CAWSTQGDSPLHF	TGTGCCTGGAGTACACAGGGGGATTCACCCCTCCACTTT
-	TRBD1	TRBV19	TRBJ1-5	CASRSPTGRNQPQHF	TGTGCCAGTAGATCACCGACAGGGCGCAATCAGCCCCAGCATTTT
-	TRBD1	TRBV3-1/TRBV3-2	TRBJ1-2	CASSQTGVGYTF	TGTGCCAGCAGCCAAACAGGGGTTGGCTACACCTTC
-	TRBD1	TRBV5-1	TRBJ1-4	CASSARGAQGDEKLFF	TGCGCCAGCAGCGCCAGGGGGGCCCAGGGAGATGAAAAACTGTTTTTT
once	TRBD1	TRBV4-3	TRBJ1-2	CASSQDKGQGYGYTF	TGCGCCAGCAGCCAAGACAAGGGACAGGGCTACGGCTACACCTTC
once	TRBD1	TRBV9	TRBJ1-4	CASSEQGVNEKLFF	TGTGCCAGCAGCGAACAGGGGGTTAATGAAAAACTGTTTTTT
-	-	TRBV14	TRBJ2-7	CASSQDRGDEQYF	TGTGCCAGCAGCCAAGATCGGGGAGACGAGCAGTACTTC